This passage covers 8 T cell receptor beta chains from one sample sequenced in a study of post-analysis software for immune sequencing data. Every TCR beta cDNA library bore unique molecular identifiers. TCRdb independently ran MiXCR on the PCR reads; one entry per CDR3 protein. This sample has some 690,000 distinct CDR3 sequences, with 55% to 60% found just once. Their target antigens are unknown. Broader study findings: Patients had higher frequencies than controls of about five TRBV segments, including TRBV5-6, TRBV5-1 and TRBV20-1.

Sequences were obtained from blood. The receptors were sampled from a girl aged 2-15 years with multiple sclerosis.

This clonotype was found a few times. This CDR3 is CASTLGADNEQFF. The CDR3 region has the DNA TGCGCCAGCACCCTTGGGGCCGACAATGAGCAGTTCTTC. The chain joins TRBV4-1 to TRBJ2-1; a weak D match, TRBD1 (5 bases). Trimming removed 7 bases at V and 5 bases at J, with 12 bases between. CDR3 size: 13 residues. Germline V CDR1 and CDR2: MGHRA, YSYEKL.

The chain employs TRBV20-1 and TRBJ2-3; 7 bases match TRBD2. The CDR3 loop spans 13 amino acids. The germline V gene has CDR1 DFQATT and CDR2 SNEGSKA (reference sequence). V shed 4 bases, J shed 0 bases, and the junction held 1 base outside the gene matches. The chain's CDR3 is CSAKRGSTDTQYF. CDR3 nucleotide sequence: TGCAGTGCTAAGCGGGGAAGCACAGATACGCAGTATTTT.

This rearrangement joins TRBV5-6 to TRBJ2-6; 7 bases align to TRBD1. In germline, CDR1 is SGHDT, CDR2 YYEEEE. This CDR3 is built from 21 residues. V gave up 4 bases and J gave up 1 base; unmatched junction bases: 20. The CDR3 nucleotides are TGTGCCAGCAGCATCTATGGGCCCGGGACAGTGGCCTCTTCTGGGGCCAACGTCCTGACTTTC. The encoded protein is CASSIYGPGTVASSGANVLTF.

The chain uses TRBV27 and TRBJ2-1; perhaps TRBD2 as D (5 bases). This CDR3 has 13 residues. The V end lost 5 bases, the J end lost 5 bases, and 10 bases lay between the germline ends. Germline CDR1 and CDR2: MNHEY and SMNVEV (reference sequence). DNA of the CDR3: TGTGCCAGCAGTGAGGGTCCCCACAATGAGCAGTTCTTC. Amino acids: CASSEGPHNEQFF.

This sequence joins TRBV4-1 and TRBJ2-5; no firm D call. Deletions cut 1 base from V and 11 bases from J, with 11 bases between. The CDR3 loop spans 12 amino acids. CDR1 is MGHRA and CDR2 is YSYEKL in the germline V gene. The CDR3 is CASSQGPYGQYF. The CDR3 DNA follows: TGCGCCAGCAGCCAAGGCCCCTACGGGCAGTACTTC.

The rearrangement joins TRBV20-1 to TRBJ2-4; TRBD1 aligns across 8 bases. Germline V lookup: CDR1 DFQATT, CDR2 SNEGSKA (reference sequence). Trimming cost V 5 bases and J 13 bases; bases outside gene matches: 10. The CDR3 runs to 12 residues. CDR3 in DNA: TGCAGTGCTGGCTTAGGGACAGGAGAGCAGTACTTC. It yields the protein CSAGLGTGEQYF.

The sample holds a few counts of this clonotype. The rearrangement links TRBV6-4 to TRBJ2-3, with TRBD1 identical over 9 bases. Germline assignment: CDR1 MRHNA and CDR2 SNTAGT. With V trimmed by 4 bases and J by 3 bases, 2 bases remained unmatched. The CDR3 totals 14 residues. Here the CDR3 reads CASSGTGETDTQYF. The CDR3 region has the DNA TGTGCCAGCAGTGGGACAGGGGAGACAGATACGCAGTATTTT.

Concerning this clonotype: The germline gene is not matched at one end of the junction; a read error may be the cause. The V gene is TRBV7-2, the J gene TRBJ1-2, with 9 bases fitting TRBD1. CDR3 length: 15 residues. CDR1 is SGHTA, CDR2 FQGNSA, per germline. The CDR3 loop is CASSLTGTGTYGYTF. CDR3 coding DNA: TGTGCCAGCAGCTTGACCGGGACAGGGACCTATGGATACACCTTC.